A single sample is the source of the 13 T cell receptor beta chains below, sequenced in a study of a mutant IDH1 vaccine in newly diagnosed glioma. No antigen is known for these receptors. Time point in this sample: week 5, during vaccination. In every dose of vaccine, 300 ug of mutant IDH1 20-mer peptide was given alongside topical imiquimod. Libraries were prepared by immunoSEQ multiplex PCR; TCRdb keeps only in-frame clonotypes and omits some of them. The repertoire has around 34,000 clones, about 56% of them found once; the top ten carry roughly 9.6%. Sequencing was performed on PBMCs, taken from a glioma patient whose treatment included an IDH1 peptide vaccine. All receptors derive from a woman between 18 and 30 years old with glioma.

The CDR3, as DNA: TGTGCCAGCAGTAGGCAGGGTAGGTACAATGAGCAGTTCTTC. The encoded protein is CASSRQGRYNEQFF. The rearrangement joins TRBV25-1 to TRBJ2-1; D is perhaps TRBD1 (5 bases). Germline V gene data show CDR1 as MGHDK and CDR2 as SYGVNS. CDR3 length: 14 amino acids. V lost 5 bases, J lost 4 bases, and 12 bases lay in between.

This rearrangement joins TRBV19 to TRBJ2-6; 8 nucleotides line up with TRBD1. With V trimmed by 4 bases and J by 2 bases, 7 bases remained unmatched. Germline lookup yields CDR1 LNHDA and CDR2 SQIVND (reference sequence). There are 17 residues in the CDR3. The CDR3 nucleotides read TGTGCCAGTAGTAAACCCTCGACAGGGGCTGGGGCCAACGTCCTGACTTTC. Translated: CASSKPSTGAGANVLTF.

The chain couples TRBV6-1 to TRBJ1-1; the D is unclear. Germline assignment: CDR1 MNHNS and CDR2 SASEGT. The CDR3 has 13 amino acids. Trimming cost V 2 bases and J 2 bases, with 6 bases left between them. CDR3 sequence (DNA): TGTGCCAGCAGTGAAAGTTCAAACACTGAAGCTTTCTTT. It translates to CASSESSNTEAFF.

The V call is TRBV5-6, the J call TRBJ2-1, with D tentatively TRBD1 (6 bases). This CDR3 is 16 amino acids long. V was trimmed by 4 bases and J by 2 bases, leaving 16 bases between them. The V gene's germline CDR1 is SGHDT and CDR2 YYEEEE. As DNA, the CDR3 is TGTGCCAGCAGCCCCTGGGGGCGCGACGCCTACAATGAGCAGTTCTTC. Its translation is CASSPWGRDAYNEQFF.

The V gene is TRBV29-1, the J gene TRBJ1-4; 8 bases fit TRBD1. The CDR3 contains 13 residues. Germline V lookup: CDR1 SQVTM, CDR2 ANQGSEA. The V and J ends lost 5 bases and 7 bases, in that order; junction bases with no gene match: 6. In DNA, the CDR3 is TGCAGCGTTCGACAGGGGCTTGTTGAAAAACTGTTTTTT. Translation: CSVRQGLVEKLFF. Based on the CDR3 plus reference TRBV29-1 and TRBJ1-4, the full variable domain is SAVISQKPSRDICQRGTSLTIQCQVDSQVTMMFWYRQQPGQSLTLIATANQGSEATYESGFVIDKFPISRPNLTFSTLTVSNMSPEDSSIYLCSVRQGLVEKLFFGSGTQLSVL.

The chain uses TRBV12-5 and TRBJ2-5; D might be TRBD1 or TRBD2, each matching 5 bases. Germline values: CDR1 LGHNT, CDR2 FRNRAP. The CDR3 totals 17 residues. Deletions cut 1 base from V and 5 bases from J, with 20 bases between. CDR3 bases: TGTGCTAGTGGTTTGGGTGACTGGGGCAGGCCGGGGGAGACCCAGTACTTC. This sequence encodes CASGLGDWGRPGETQYF. The entire variable domain, with the rest obtained from reference TRBV12-5 and TRBJ2-5, is as follows: DARVTQTPRHKVTEMGQEVTMRCQPILGHNTVFWYRQTMMQGLELLAYFRNRAPLDDSGMPKDRFSAEMPDATLATLKIQPSEPRDSAVYFCASGLGDWGRPGETQYFGPGTRLLVL.

In this sample, this clone turned up once. The chain recombines TRBV14 with TRBJ2-4, with D tentatively TRBD2 (6 bases). Germline lookup yields CDR1 SGHDN and CDR2 FVKESK. The CDR3 totals 15 residues. V lost 0 bases and J 10 bases, leaving 16 bases between the germline ends. The CDR3 coding sequence is TGTGCCAGCAGCCAAGATTCGGTGACTAGAATGATTCAGTACTTC. Its translation is CASSQDSVTRMIQYF.

The chain joins TRBV30 to TRBJ1-1; TRBD1 matches 7 bases. Germline-derived CDR1 and CDR2 are GTSNPN and SVGIG (reference sequence). Losses at the gene ends were 3 bases for V and 3 bases for J; bases not matched to a gene: 10. This CDR3 comprises 15 residues. The CDR3 loop reads CAWSKAGTVDTEAFF. CDR3 DNA sequence: TGTGCCTGGAGCAAGGCAGGGACAGTTGACACTGAAGCTTTCTTT.

The chain links TRBV4-3 to TRBJ2-6; no reliable D call. This CDR3 contains 17 residues. CDR1 and CDR2 from the germline V gene are LGHNA and YSLEER. Trimming removed 0 bases from V and 0 bases from J, with 9 bases in between. CDR3 region: CASSQDYGYSGANVLTF. CDR3 DNA: TGCGCCAGCAGCCAAGATTACGGGTACTCTGGGGCCAACGTCCTGACTTTC.

This clone was seen a single time. The chain recombines TRBV25-1 with TRBJ2-7, with D maybe TRBD1 (5 bases). This CDR3 comprises 12 residues. Germline V lookup: CDR1 MGHDK, CDR2 SYGVNS. V gave up 5 bases and J gave up 3 bases, with 8 bases separating them. The CDR3 loop reads CASSSQGYEQYF. CDR3 DNA sequence: TGTGCCAGCAGTTCTCAGGGCTACGAGCAGTACTTC.

The chain recombines TRBV7-9 with TRBJ2-3, with 10 bases identical to TRBD1. Germline assignment: CDR1 SEHNR and CDR2 FQNEAQ (reference sequence). V lost 5 bases, J lost 0 bases, and 2 bases stayed unmatched. This CDR3 has 15 amino acids. The CDR3 nucleotides are TGTGCCAGCAGCGCGGGACAGGGGAGCACAGATACGCAGTATTTT. This gives the protein CASSAGQGSTDTQYF. The variable domain in full, completed from reference TRBV7-9 and TRBJ2-3, reads DTGVSQNPRHKITKRGQNVTFRCDPISEHNRLYWYRQTLGQGPEFLTYFQNEAQLEKSRLLSDRFSAERPKGSFSTLEIQRTEQGDSAMYLCASSAGQGSTDTQYFGPGTRLTVL.

This clone appeared once. This rearrangement joins TRBV19 to TRBJ2-7; 7 bases align to TRBD1. With 6 bases clipped from V and 3 bases from J, the junction kept 11 bases outside the gene matches. Germline V gene sequence: CDR1 LNHDA, CDR2 SQIVND (reference sequence). This CDR3 is 15 amino acids long. CDR3 sequence reads: CASSQTGTDYYEQYF. The CDR3 DNA is TGTGCCAGTAGCCAGACAGGGACAGATTACTACGAGCAGTACTTC.

This clone turned up a few times. The junction shows a germline mismatch at one end, possibly a read error. CDR3 loop: CASSLGQTGAQETQYF. The CDR3 bases are TGTGCTAGCAGCTTAGGGCAAACAGGGGCCCAAGAGACCCAGTACTTC. The chain links TRBV7-7 to TRBJ2-5; 7 positions agree with TRBD1. Germline V gene sequence: CDR1 SSHAT, CDR2 FNYEAQ (reference sequence). The length of the CDR3 is 16 residues. Supplemented by reference TRBV7-7 and TRBJ2-5, the full variable domain reads GAGVSQSPRYKVTKRGQDVTLRCDPISSHATLYWYQQALGQGPEFLTYFNYEAQPDKSGLPSDRFSAERPEGSISTLTIQRTEQRDSAMYRCASSLGQTGAQETQYFGPGTRLLVL.